The 30 T cell receptor beta chains below come from one sample, sequenced in a study of blood T cell repertoires in COVID-19. Measured with immunoSEQ multiplex PCR; TCRdb has only the in-frame clones, and not every one. The sample holds 25,000 to 30,000 clones; over 70% are singletons and the top ten take approximately 15%. Sequencing input: peripheral blood. The receptor source for this set is a woman between 55 and 75 years old with acute or convalescent COVID-19.

This chain uses TRBV25-1 with TRBJ2-2; D unclear. Germline CDR1 reads MGHDK; CDR2 reads SYGVNS. Trimming left V 4 bases short and J 4 bases short, with 13 bases between. CDR3 length: 15 amino acids. The CDR3 reads CASSGRILGTGELFF. CDR3 coding DNA: TGTGCCAGCAGTGGAAGAATTCTCGGCACCGGGGAGCTGTTTTTT.

This chain uses TRBV3-1 (or the pseudogene TRBV3-2) with TRBJ2-6, with D possibly matching TRBD2 (5 bases). The germline V and J ends were trimmed by 5 bases and 3 bases, with 11 bases remaining between them. The CDR3 runs 15 residues. Per the germline V gene, CDR1 is LGHDT and CDR2 is YNNKEL (reference sequence). CDR3 in DNA: TGTGCCAGCAGCTTTAGAGGGAGTGGGGCCAACGTCCTGACTTTC. It yields the protein CASSFRGSGANVLTF.

This chain links TRBV5-1 with TRBJ2-1; D is undetermined. CDR1 is SGHRS and CDR2 is YFSETQ in the germline V gene. V was cut by 0 bases and J by 6 bases, with 13 bases left in between. This CDR3 is 15 amino acids long. This chain's CDR3 is CASSLEVSPGNEQFF. Written as DNA, the CDR3 is TGCGCCAGCAGCTTGGAAGTGAGCCCGGGCAATGAGCAGTTCTTC.

This clone is a singleton in its sample. This chain uses TRBV28 with TRBJ2-5; 11 nucleotides align to TRBD1. Germline loops: CDR1 MDHEN, CDR2 SYDVKM. The J segment lost 1 base and the V segment lost 6 bases, leaving 7 bases of the junction unmatched. This CDR3 comprises 16 residues. CDR3 DNA: TGTGCCAGCAGCCCAGGGGGGACAGGGGGCCAAGAGACCCAGTACTTC. This gives the protein CASSPGGTGGQETQYF.

This chain links TRBV6-5 with TRBJ1-1, with TRBD1 matching 8 bases. V lost 7 bases, J lost 3 bases, and 7 bases stayed unmatched. Germline V gene lookup returns CDR1 MNHEY and CDR2 SVGAGI. The CDR3 is made up of 14 amino acids. The CDR3 DNA is TGTGCCAGCAAACGACAGGGGCCAGACACTGAAGCTTTCTTT. Translation gives CASKRQGPDTEAFF.

The chain links TRBV12-3 or TRBV12-4 to TRBJ2-3; D remains ambiguous. The CDR3 contains 11 residues. V lost 8 bases and J 5 bases, leaving 8 bases between the germline ends. The CDR3 sequence: CASSPRDTQYF. The CDR3 DNA follows: TGTGCCAGCTCTCCTCGAGATACGCAGTATTTT.

This clone was detected only a few times. This chain joins TRBV18 and TRBJ1-2; D may be TRBD1 (6 bases). This CDR3 comprises 14 residues. Germline CDR1 reads KGHSH; CDR2 reads LQKENI. V dropped 6 bases and J dropped 2 bases, with 13 bases sitting between them. CDR3 bases: TGTGCCAGCTCGTCAGGGGCGACCAACTATGGCTACACCTTC. Translated, it gives CASSSGATNYGYTF.

This chain connects TRBV27 to TRBJ1-5; the D gene is possibly TRBD1 (6 bases). This CDR3 is 14 amino acids long. V lost 5 bases, J lost 5 bases, and 13 bases lay in between. Germline V gene data show CDR1 as MNHEY and CDR2 as SMNVEV (reference sequence). The CDR3 coding sequence is TGTGCCAGCAGTCCTCACAGGGCCGATCAGCCCCAGCATTTT. This gives the protein CASSPHRADQPQHF.

This clone showed up just once. The J gene is TRBJ1-2, the V gene TRBV24-1, with unresolved D. The V end was cut by 3 bases, the J end by 4 bases, with 8 bases between. Looked up from germline, CDR1 is KGHDR and CDR2 is SFDVKD. This CDR3 comprises 13 residues. CDR3 region: CATSDPRSYGYTF. The CDR3 nucleotides read TGTGCCACCAGTGATCCACGGTCCTATGGCTACACCTTC.

This clone has only one observation. The rearrangement joins TRBV28 to TRBJ1-1; a possible D gene is TRBD1 (5 bases). CDR3 length: 16 amino acids. Trimming removed 6 bases at V and 4 bases at J, with 21 bases between. CDR1 and CDR2 (germline): MDHEN, SYDVKM. CDR3 region: CASRTPGRWRGTEAFF. Written as DNA, the CDR3 is TGTGCCAGCAGAACACCGGGACGGTGGAGGGGCACTGAAGCTTTCTTT.

This rearrangement joins TRBV5-1 to TRBJ1-1; D is possibly TRBD1 (6 bases). The CDR3 length is 13 residues. V lost 0 bases and J 4 bases, leaving 7 bases between the germline ends. Germline CDR1 and CDR2: SGHRS and YFSETQ. CDR3 sequence: CASSLEGVTEAFF. The CDR3 nucleotides are TGCGCCAGCAGCTTGGAGGGGGTCACTGAAGCTTTCTTT.

This rearrangement joins TRBV2 to TRBJ1-1, with D possibly matching TRBD1 (5 bases). Germline V lookup: CDR1 SNHLY, CDR2 FYNNEI. This CDR3 is built from 15 residues. V was shortened by 7 bases and J by 3 bases, with 18 bases between the two germline ends. CDR3 protein: CASTSGNQGDTEAFF. As DNA, the CDR3 is TGTGCCAGCACCTCAGGGAACCAAGGCGACACTGAAGCTTTCTTT. The variable domain in full, with the rest retrieved from reference TRBV2 and TRBJ1-1, is EPEVTQTPSHQVTQMGQEVILRCVPISNHLYFYWYRQILGQKVEFLVSFYNNEISEKSEIFDDQFSVERPDGSNFTLKIRSTKLEDSAMYFCASTSGNQGDTEAFFGQGTRLTVV.

J is TRBJ2-5 and V is TRBV5-1, with D perhaps matching TRBD1 (6 bases). Trimming took off 5 bases at V and 5 bases at J, with 13 bases between the two ends. The CDR3 runs 13 residues. Germline lookup yields CDR1 SGHRS and CDR2 YFSETQ. CDR3 protein: CASRIDRFETQYF. In DNA form, the CDR3 reads TGCGCCAGCAGAATTGACAGGTTTGAGACCCAGTACTTC.

The rearrangement uses TRBV5-6 and TRBJ1-1, with TRBD1 matching over 8 bases. Germline V gene data show CDR1 as SGHDT and CDR2 as YYEEEE. The CDR3 spans 15 residues. J lost 5 bases, V lost 0 bases, and 6 bases had no gene match. CDR3 sequence (DNA): TGTGCCAGCAGCTTGGTGGACAGGGATCGGACTGAAGCTTTCTTT. Amino acid sequence: CASSLVDRDRTEAFF.

The rearrangement links TRBV30 to TRBJ2-7, with 8 bases lining up with TRBD1. The CDR3 runs to 15 residues. Germline CDR1 and CDR2: GTSNPN and SVGIG (reference sequence). The ends lost 1 base at V and 2 bases at J; junction bases unmatched: 7. Written as DNA, the CDR3 is TGTGCCTGGAGTGCCGGACAGGGCCGGGCCTACGAGCAGTACTTC. Its protein is CAWSAGQGRAYEQYF. The variable domain in full, with the rest retrieved from reference TRBV30 and TRBJ2-7, is SQTIHQWPATLVQPVGSPLSLECTVEGTSNPNLYWYRQAAGRGLQLLFYSVGIGQISSEVPQNLSASRPQDRQFILSSKKLLLSDSGFYLCAWSAGQGRAYEQYFGPGTRLTVT.

The chain couples TRBV3-1 (or the pseudogene TRBV3-2) to TRBJ2-5; D remains ambiguous. This CDR3 spans 11 amino acids. Per germline, CDR1 LGHDT and CDR2 YNNKEL (reference sequence). V shed 0 bases and J shed 9 bases, with 5 bases lying between them. The CDR3 loop is CASSQDEAQYF. In DNA, the CDR3 is TGTGCCAGCAGCCAAGATGAGGCCCAGTACTTC.

This chain connects TRBV7-9 to TRBJ1-1; 7 nucleotides align to TRBD1. The V and J ends lost 5 bases and 0 bases, in that order; junction bases with no gene match: 9. This CDR3 comprises 16 residues. Germline assignment: CDR1 SEHNR and CDR2 FQNEAQ (reference sequence). The CDR3 reads CASSPITGVMNTEAFF. In DNA form, the CDR3 reads TGTGCCAGCAGCCCCATAACAGGGGTCATGAACACTGAAGCTTTCTTT.

J is TRBJ2-3 and V is TRBV20-1, with D maybe TRBD1 (5 bases). The germline gives CDR1 DFQATT, CDR2 SNEGSKA (reference sequence). The CDR3 is 11 amino acids. For the CDR3, the DNA is TGCGGGGCGTCAAACACAGATACGCAGTATTTT. Encoded protein: CGASNTDTQYF.

The chain combines TRBV19 with TRBJ1-5; 7 bases are shared with TRBD1. The CDR3 sequence is 16 residues long. The germline V gene has CDR1 LNHDA and CDR2 SQIVND (reference sequence). J was trimmed by 2 bases and V by 3 bases; bases with no gene match: 7. The CDR3 nucleotides read TGTGCCAGTAGTATTTTTCGACAGGGAGGCAATCAGCCCCAGCATTTT. This sequence encodes CASSIFRQGGNQPQHF.

CDR3 sequence: CASSLGGGWANEQFF. The CDR3 DNA reads TGTGCCAGCAGCCTGGGAGGAGGGTGGGCCAATGAGCAGTTCTTC. The chain is built from TRBV11-3 and TRBJ2-1; weak D call: TRBD2 (6 bases). Germline assignment: CDR1 SGHNT and CDR2 YENEEA. The CDR3 sequence is 15 residues long. Deletions cut 5 bases from V and 6 bases from J, with 17 bases between.

The chain has TRBV6-1 and TRBJ2-1; perhaps TRBD2 as D (5 bases). This CDR3 contains 16 residues. The V end lost 1 base, the J end lost 0 bases, and 10 bases lay between the germline ends. Germline assignment: CDR1 MNHNS and CDR2 SASEGT. The CDR3 sequence is CASSEVSSPSYNEQFF. The CDR3 DNA reads as TGTGCCAGCAGTGAAGTGTCTAGCCCCTCCTACAATGAGCAGTTCTTC.

This clone was seen a handful of times. The chain has TRBV30 and TRBJ1-1; possibly TRBD1 for D (5 bases). The CDR3 length is 14 residues. Looked up from germline, CDR1 is GTSNPN and CDR2 is SVGIG (reference sequence). V was cut by 2 bases and J by 5 bases, with 15 bases left in between. CDR3 nucleotide sequence: TGTGCCTGGAGTCGATTCAGGGCTCTGACTGAAGCTTTCTTT. Its translation: CAWSRFRALTEAFF. Complete variable domain (other parts from reference TRBV30 and TRBJ1-1): SQTIHQWPATLVQPVGSPLSLECTVEGTSNPNLYWYRQAAGRGLQLLFYSVGIGQISSEVPQNLSASRPQDRQFILSSKKLLLSDSGFYLCAWSRFRALTEAFFGQGTRLTVV.

This clone was found many times. The gene calls are TRBV6-1 and TRBJ2-3, with TRBD2 matching over 7 bases. The CDR3 spans 14 residues. V lost 1 base and J lost 6; bases outside the gene matches: 4. Germline CDR1 and CDR2: MNHNS and SASEGT. The CDR3 DNA follows: TGTGCCAGCAGTGAAGTCCGCGGGGGTGATACGCAGTATTTT. It is translated as CASSEVRGGDTQYF.

The V and J genes are TRBV5-1 and TRBJ2-1; the D is unclear. Germline V gives CDR1 SGHRS, CDR2 YFSETQ. V was trimmed by 0 bases and J by 0 bases, leaving 7 bases between them. This CDR3 region has 15 residues. The CDR3 spells CASSLGESSYNEQFF. The CDR3 DNA reads TGCGCCAGCAGCTTGGGCGAGAGCTCCTACAATGAGCAGTTCTTC.

The chain couples TRBV11-2 to TRBJ1-4; 9 bases line up with TRBD1. Per the germline V gene, CDR1 is SGHAT and CDR2 is FQNNGV. Trimming cost V 1 base and J 11 bases; bases outside gene matches: 8. This CDR3 comprises 15 residues. CDR3 region: CASSLAGQGRSKLFF. The CDR3 coding sequence is TGTGCCAGCAGCTTAGCTGGACAGGGGCGTAGTAAACTGTTTTTT.

The V gene is TRBV2, the J gene TRBJ1-6, with D possibly TRBD1 on 6 matching bases. The ends were cut back, 6 bases at V and 0 bases at J, with 12 bases in the middle. The CDR3 runs 16 residues. CDR1 SNHLY and CDR2 FYNNEI come from the germline V gene. The CDR3 DNA follows: TGTGCCAGCAGGGGAGACAGGAGCTCCTATAATTCACCCCTCCACTTT. Amino acids: CASRGDRSSYNSPLHF.

The chain employs TRBV15 and TRBJ2-3; weak D call: TRBD2 (5 bases). CDR1 and CDR2 from the germline V gene are LNHNV and YYDKDF (reference sequence). The CDR3 totals 16 residues. Trimming cost V 1 base and J 2 bases, with 13 bases left between them. CDR3 residues: CATSRAERGVTDTQYF. The CDR3 nucleotides read TGTGCCACCAGCAGAGCCGAACGGGGAGTCACAGATACGCAGTATTTT.

V is TRBV29-1 and J is TRBJ1-2; 7 positions match TRBD1. Germline V gene data show CDR1 as SQVTM and CDR2 as ANQGSEA. Losses at the gene ends were 2 bases for V and 1 base for J; bases not matched to a gene: 7. There are 15 residues in the CDR3. The CDR3: CSVEYEGADNYGYTF. The CDR3 bases are TGCAGCGTTGAATACGAGGGGGCGGATAACTATGGCTACACCTTC.

This chain links TRBV5-1 with TRBJ2-7; 9 bases are shared with TRBD1. V shed 4 bases, J shed 4 bases, and the junction held 6 bases outside the gene matches. The CDR3 length is 14 residues. Germline V CDR1 and CDR2: SGHRS, YFSETQ. CDR3 in DNA: TGCGCCAGCAGCGGGGGACAGGGACTGTACGAGCAGTACTTC. It translates to CASSGGQGLYEQYF. Variable domain in full (rest from reference TRBV5-1 and TRBJ2-7): KAGVTQTPRYLIKTRGQQVTLSCSPISGHRSVSWYQQTPGQGLQFLFEYFSETQRNKGNFPGRFSGRQFSNSRSEMNVSTLELGDSALYLCASSGGQGLYEQYFGPGTRLTVT.

The chain links TRBV18 to TRBJ2-5; D gene unclear. CDR1 is KGHSH and CDR2 is LQKENI in the germline V gene. The CDR3 length is 11 residues. The ends were cut back, 3 bases at V and 7 bases at J, with 6 bases in the middle. The CDR3 protein is CASSPLRTQYF. The CDR3 region has the DNA TGTGCCAGCTCACCCCTCAGGACCCAGTACTTC.